The 27 T cell receptor beta chains listed next were all sequenced from one sample in a study of a mutant IDH1 vaccine in newly diagnosed glioma. Their cognate antigens are unknown. Clones were read by immunoSEQ multiplex PCR, and TCRdb kept only the in-frame ones, dropping some. The sample includes tens of thousands of clones, 80% seen only once; the top ten take roughly 5.7%. Sample time point: week 11, during vaccination. What each vaccine dose contained was 300 ug of mutant IDH1 20-mer peptide, accompanied by topical imiquimod. The sequencing used PBMCs, collected from a glioma patient whose treatment included an IDH1 peptide vaccine. The receptors originated from a man aged 50-60 years with glioma.

This chain links TRBV5-1 with TRBJ2-3; 7 positions match TRBD2. CDR1 and CDR2 from the germline V gene are SGHRS and YFSETQ. CDR3 length: 13 amino acids. V gave up 7 bases and J gave up 6 bases; unmatched junction bases: 8. The CDR3 DNA reads TGCGCCAGCGCTGTTGGGGGAGGGGATACGCAGTATTTT. It codes for CASAVGGGDTQYF.

Only a few counts were recorded for this clone. This chain connects TRBV6-6 to TRBJ2-1; 8 nucleotides agree with TRBD2. Losses at the gene ends were 3 bases for V and 4 bases for J; bases not matched to a gene: 5. CDR3 length equals 15 residues. CDR1 MNHNY and CDR2 SVGAGI come from the germline V gene (reference sequence). The CDR3 DNA sequence: TGTGCCAGCAGTTATGAAAGCGGGAGTTACAATGAGCAGTTCTTC. Amino acids: CASSYESGSYNEQFF.

Only one count was recorded for this clone. The chain couples TRBV29-1 to TRBJ1-1; D not resolved. V lost 6 bases and J lost 5, with 10 bases in between. CDR1 is SQVTM and CDR2 is ANQGSEA in the germline V gene. The CDR3 has 11 residues. The CDR3 nucleotides are TGCAGCGTCGGCGCTACAACTGAAGCTTTCTTT. Protein sequence: CSVGATTEAFF.

J is TRBJ2-7 and V is TRBV7-9; no firm D call. CDR1 is SEHNR, CDR2 FQNEAQ, per germline (reference sequence). This CDR3 has 16 amino acids. With 2 bases removed from V and 3 bases from J, the gap between germline ends came to 17 bases. The CDR3 DNA reads as TGTGCCAGCAGCTTATCAACACCGAGCAGTTTCTACGAGCAGTACTTC. It specifies CASSLSTPSSFYEQYF.

J is TRBJ1-6 and V is TRBV7-6; the D is unclear. This CDR3 has 14 residues. V lost 5 bases and J 9 bases, leaving 14 bases between the germline ends. Germline V gene sequence: CDR1 SGHVS, CDR2 FNYEAQ. CDR3 loop: CASSLSPEGSPLHF. The CDR3 bases are TGTGCCAGCAGCCTTTCTCCGGAGGGTTCACCCCTCCACTTT.

For this clone: The germline gene is not matched at one end of the junction; a read error may be the cause. The chain links TRBV25-1 to TRBJ1-2, with TRBD1 matching 10 bases. The CDR3 contains 16 residues. Germline loops: CDR1 MGHDK, CDR2 SYGVNS. The CDR3 sequence is CAGRASGWTGGNGYTF. As DNA, the CDR3 is TGTGCCGGCAGGGCGTCCGGCTGGACAGGGGGTAATGGCTACACCTTC.

The V call is TRBV6-6, the J call TRBJ2-6, with a weak D call TRBD2 (5 bases). Between the trimmed V and J ends, which lost 2 bases and 2 bases, there was a span of 7 bases. The CDR3 consists of 15 residues. Germline V lookup: CDR1 MNHNY, CDR2 SVGAGI (reference sequence). The CDR3 sequence: CASSYRGPGANVLTF. The CDR3 region has the DNA TGTGCCAGCAGTTACCGAGGGCCTGGGGCCAACGTCCTGACTTTC.

The chain recombines TRBV29-1 with TRBJ1-2, with a weak D call TRBD1 (5 bases). The CDR3 is made up of 12 amino acids. CDR1 and CDR2 from the germline V gene are SQVTM and ANQGSEA. V shed 4 bases and J shed 2 bases, with 8 bases lying between them. CDR3 sequence: CSVGEGNYGYTF. In DNA form, the CDR3 reads TGCAGCGTTGGTGAGGGGAACTATGGCTACACCTTC.

This clone was recorded once. The V call is TRBV15, the J call TRBJ1-5; 7 bases align to TRBD1. With V trimmed by 8 bases and J by 1 base, 2 bases remained unmatched. This CDR3 region has 13 residues. Germline V lookup: CDR1 LNHNV, CDR2 YYDKDF (reference sequence). The CDR3 region is CATAQGSNQPQHF. CDR3 DNA sequence: TGTGCCACCGCACAGGGGAGCAATCAGCCCCAGCATTTT.

The chain couples TRBV9 to TRBJ2-3; TRBD2 matches 8 bases. Per germline, CDR1 SGDLS and CDR2 YYNGEE. Trimming removed 4 bases from V and 5 bases from J; junction bases left unmatched: 3. There are 13 residues in the CDR3. CDR3: CASSPGGGDTQYF. CDR3 bases: TGTGCCAGCAGCCCGGGGGGGGGAGATACGCAGTATTTT.

This sequence joins TRBV14 and TRBJ2-7; D is undetermined. There are 12 residues in the CDR3. Trimming removed 1 base from V and 5 bases from J, with 6 bases in between. Germline V CDR1 and CDR2: SGHDN, FVKESK. The CDR3 DNA reads as TGTGCCAGCAGCCAAGTCGGTAACGAGCAGTACTTC. Its protein is CASSQVGNEQYF.

This clone was picked up a small number of times. The V and J genes are TRBV9 and TRBJ1-3; D perhaps matches TRBD1 (5 bases). The CDR3 contains 18 residues. Trimming shortened V by 0 bases and J by 0 bases, and 16 bases separated the two germline ends. Germline-derived CDR1 and CDR2 are SGDLS and YYNGEE. The CDR3 DNA sequence: TGTGCCAGCAGCGTAGCCGGGGGACCGGGTCCCTCTGGAAACACCATATATTTT. It yields the protein CASSVAGGPGPSGNTIYF.

The gene calls are TRBV7-2 and TRBJ1-5; a possible D gene is TRBD1 (5 bases). Trimming shortened V by 5 bases and J by 0 bases, and 11 bases separated the two germline ends. Germline CDR1 reads SGHTA; CDR2 reads FQGNSA. The CDR3 length is 15 residues. The CDR3 protein is CASSRTQYSNQPQHF. The CDR3 DNA sequence: TGTGCCAGCAGCCGGACACAATATAGCAATCAGCCCCAGCATTTT.

This clone showed up just a few times. The rearrangement joins TRBV7-9 to TRBJ2-2, with D tentatively TRBD1 (6 bases). The CDR3 loop spans 15 amino acids. Germline V gene lookup returns CDR1 SEHNR and CDR2 FQNEAQ (reference sequence). V was trimmed by 4 bases and J by 4 bases, leaving 13 bases between them. This CDR3 reads CASSWATGPTGELFF. The CDR3 DNA sequence: TGTGCCAGCAGCTGGGCCACAGGGCCCACCGGGGAGCTGTTTTTT.

The CDR3 bases are TGTGCCAGCAGTTTATTAGAATCGCCCTACGAGCAGTACTTC. This encodes CASSLLESPYEQYF. The chain links TRBV28 to TRBJ2-7; D not certain. Germline V lookup: CDR1 MDHEN, CDR2 SYDVKM. CDR3 length: 14 residues. V gave up 1 base and J gave up 2 bases, with 9 bases separating them.

The chain recombines TRBV20-1 with TRBJ1-3, with D perhaps TRBD1 (5 bases). The germline V and J ends were trimmed by 5 bases and 4 bases, with 6 bases remaining between them. The CDR3 spans 11 residues. Per germline, CDR1 DFQATT and CDR2 SNEGSKA (reference sequence). CDR3 sequence reads: CSAGAGNTIYF. CDR3 DNA sequence: TGCAGTGCTGGGGCCGGAAACACCATATATTTT.

This chain joins TRBV7-9 and TRBJ2-3, with D uncertain. The CDR3 has 15 residues. CDR1 SEHNR and CDR2 FQNEAQ come from the germline V gene (reference sequence). Trimming cost V 0 bases and J 1 base, with 8 bases left between them. CDR3 in amino acids: CASSLAGQGTDTQYF. For the CDR3, the DNA is TGTGCCAGCAGCTTAGCTGGGCAGGGCACAGATACGCAGTATTTT.

This clone was observed a few times. The rearrangement uses TRBV9 and TRBJ2-1; a weak D match, TRBD1 (8 bases). Germline assignment: CDR1 SGDLS and CDR2 YYNGEE. This CDR3 has 17 residues. Trimming shortened V by 3 bases and J by 5 bases, and 21 bases separated the two germline ends. CDR3: CASSGKTGGQANNEQFF. CDR3 DNA sequence: TGTGCCAGCAGCGGAAAAACGGGGGGACAGGCAAACAATGAGCAGTTCTTC. Together with reference TRBV9 and TRBJ2-1, the CDR3 gives the full variable domain: DSGVTQTPKHLITATGQRVTLRCSPRSGDLSVYWYQQSLDQGLQFLIQYYNGEERAKGNILERFSAQQFPDLHSELNLSSLELGDSALYFCASSGKTGGQANNEQFFGPGTRLTVL.

The chain uses TRBV27 and TRBJ2-5; 7 bases are shared with TRBD1. From germline, CDR1 is MNHEY and CDR2 SMNVEV (reference sequence). This CDR3 comprises 14 residues. V lost 4 bases and J lost 2; bases outside the gene matches: 4. The DNA for the CDR3 is TGTGCCAGCAGTTCAATGACAGGGCAAGAGACCCAGTACTTC. Protein product: CASSSMTGQETQYF.

V gene TRBV5-1 combines with J gene TRBJ2-3; D ambiguous. The V end was cut by 4 bases, the J end by 5 bases, with 17 bases between. Germline lookup yields CDR1 SGHRS and CDR2 YFSETQ. The CDR3 length is 15 residues. CDR3 protein: CASSPLFGSRDTQYF. CDR3 coding DNA: TGCGCCAGCAGCCCGCTCTTCGGTTCGAGAGATACGCAGTATTTT.

The chain employs TRBV10-3 and TRBJ1-5; a possible D gene is TRBD1 (6 bases). V lost 3 bases to trimming and J lost 3 bases, with 12 bases between them. Looked up from germline, CDR1 is ENHRY and CDR2 is SYGVKD. The CDR3 runs 15 residues. The CDR3 DNA follows: TGTGCCATCAGTGACCCCGGGACAAACAATCAGCCCCAGCATTTT. Encoded protein: CAISDPGTNNQPQHF.

The chain combines TRBV6-1 with TRBJ2-1; D is unclear. Germline CDR1 and CDR2: MNHNS and SASEGT. Deletions cut 0 bases from V and 9 bases from J, with 12 bases between. The CDR3 runs to 14 residues. CDR3 DNA: TGTGCCAGCAGTGAAGCGGTAACAACGACTGAGCAGTTCTTC. Translated: CASSEAVTTTEQFF.

The sample holds one count of this clone. The chain carries TRBV29-1 and TRBJ2-5, with a tentative D call TRBD2 (5 bases). This CDR3 contains 12 residues. The germline V and J ends were trimmed by 6 bases and 5 bases, with 13 bases remaining between them. Germline values: CDR1 SQVTM, CDR2 ANQGSEA. The CDR3 reads CSVAVGLETQYF. In DNA form, the CDR3 reads TGCAGCGTAGCGGTGGGGTTGGAGACCCAGTACTTC.

V and J are TRBV5-6 and TRBJ2-2; D uncertain. V dropped 6 bases and J dropped 7 bases, with 19 bases sitting between them. Germline assignment: CDR1 SGHDT and CDR2 YYEEEE. The CDR3 has 15 amino acids. The CDR3 sequence: CASKEAQLVGGELFF. CDR3 nucleotide sequence: TGTGCCAGCAAGGAAGCACAGCTCGTGGGCGGGGAGCTGTTTTTT.

This CDR3 reads CASRRDLGAFF. CDR3 coding DNA: TGTGCCAGCAGAAGGGACCTCGGAGCTTTCTTT. This chain joins TRBV5-8 and TRBJ1-1; D is possibly TRBD1 (5 bases). In germline, CDR1 is SGHTS, CDR2 YDEGEE. The CDR3 has 11 amino acids. Trimming removed 5 bases at V and 10 bases at J, with 12 bases between.

The chain recombines TRBV5-1 with TRBJ1-2, with 8 bases fitting TRBD1. Looked up from germline, CDR1 is SGHRS and CDR2 is YFSETQ. The CDR3 runs to 15 residues. J was trimmed by 8 bases and V by 4 bases; bases with no gene match: 13. CDR3 nucleotide sequence: TGCGCCAGCAGCACATCCCCGTCGACAGGGGACGGCTACACCTTC. Protein sequence: CASSTSPSTGDGYTF.

The chain combines TRBV5-4 with TRBJ1-2; the match to TRBD1 covers 8 bases. With 2 bases clipped from V and 9 bases from J, the junction kept 3 bases outside the gene matches. The V gene's germline CDR1 is SGHNT and CDR2 YYREEE (reference sequence). The CDR3 covers 12 residues. CDR3 DNA sequence: TGTGCCAGCAGCTTAGGGACAGGCCGCTACACCTTC. Encoded protein: CASSLGTGRYTF.